These 19 T cell receptor beta chains were all obtained from the same sample, sequenced in a study of blood T cell repertoires in COVID-19. Assay: immunoSEQ multiplex PCR; the TCRdb copy retains only in-frame clones and omits some. The sample has about 480,000 clones, roughly 87% seen once. Sequenced sample: peripheral blood. These receptors originate from a man between 18 and 29 years old with COVID-19, enrolled during active disease.

The V call is TRBV6-1, the J call TRBJ2-7; no reliable D call. CDR3 length: 14 residues. V was cut by 3 bases and J by 3 bases, with 12 bases left in between. Germline V gives CDR1 MNHNS, CDR2 SASEGT. The CDR3, as DNA: TGTGCCAGCAGTGAGATAGGCAGGTACTACGAGCAGTACTTC. Protein sequence: CASSEIGRYYEQYF.

The gene calls are TRBV10-1 and TRBJ1-5, with D possibly TRBD1 on 6 matching bases. V was pared by 5 bases and J by 5 bases, with 19 bases between. Germline V lookup: CDR1 WNHNN, CDR2 SYGVQD (reference sequence). The CDR3 has 16 residues. The CDR3 nucleotides are TGCGCCAGCAGTTGGCAGGGGACGTTAGAACATCAGCCCCAGCATTTT. Translation gives CASSWQGTLEHQPQHF.

The J gene is TRBJ2-2, the V gene TRBV19; possible D gene TRBD1, 5 bases. The CDR3 runs to 15 residues. V dropped 3 bases and J dropped 1 base, with 9 bases sitting between them. Per germline, CDR1 LNHDA and CDR2 SQIVND (reference sequence). CDR3 in DNA: TGTGCCAGTAGTATTCGTACAGGGAACACCGGGGAGCTGTTTTTT. It is translated as CASSIRTGNTGELFF.

The chain is built from TRBV5-6 and TRBJ1-1; D is possibly TRBD1 (5 bases). The CDR3 contains 14 residues. V lost 2 bases to trimming and J lost 3 bases, with 11 bases between them. Germline V gene sequence: CDR1 SGHDT, CDR2 YYEEEE. CDR3 DNA: TGTGCCAGCAGCTTAACAGGCGGGGACACTGAAGCTTTCTTT. It yields the protein CASSLTGGDTEAFF.

V usage is TRBV5-4 and J usage is TRBJ2-3, with 7 bases aligning to TRBD2. Germline values: CDR1 SGHNT, CDR2 YYREEE (reference sequence). V shed 5 bases and J 5 bases; nucleotides not matched to a gene: 8. The CDR3 consists of 14 residues. CDR3 bases: TGTGCCAGCAGACCTGGCGGGGAGGGAGATACGCAGTATTTT. Protein sequence: CASRPGGEGDTQYF.

The rearrangement joins TRBV30 to TRBJ2-2; possibly TRBD2 for D (5 bases). The V and J ends lost 0 bases and 1 base respectively, with 6 bases between them. Germline V gene data show CDR1 as GTSNPN and CDR2 as SVGIG (reference sequence). There are 14 residues in the CDR3. CDR3 sequence reads: CAWSVGLNTGELFF. In DNA form, the CDR3 reads TGTGCCTGGAGTGTCGGACTGAACACCGGGGAGCTGTTTTTT. The whole variable domain, filled in from reference TRBV30 and TRBJ2-2, reads SQTIHQWPATLVQPVGSPLSLECTVEGTSNPNLYWYRQAAGRGLQLLFYSVGIGQISSEVPQNLSASRPQDRQFILSSKKLLLSDSGFYLCAWSVGLNTGELFFGEGSRLTVL.

To note about this clone: Mismatch with germline at one junction end may stem from a read error. Other nucleotide sequences from this sample produce the same CDR3. This chain links TRBV5-1 with TRBJ2-2; possible D gene TRBD1, 6 bases. Germline CDR1 SGHRS, CDR2 YFSETQ. The CDR3 consists of 16 residues. CDR3 nucleotides: TGCGCCAGCAGTTTGGGGGCAGAGTCGAACACCGGGGAGCTGTTTTTT. This gives the protein CASSLGAESNTGELFF.

J is TRBJ2-4 and V is TRBV27, with 15 bases fitting TRBD2. Losses at the gene ends were 3 bases for V and 1 base for J; bases not matched to a gene: 10. The CDR3 is 20 amino acids. Germline V gene lookup returns CDR1 MNHEY and CDR2 SMNVEV (reference sequence). As DNA, the CDR3 is TGTGCCAGCAGTTTCTCGCCTGGACTAGCGGGGGGGGTTGCCAAAAACATTCAGTACTTC. Translated: CASSFSPGLAGGVAKNIQYF.

This clone appeared a few times. This chain joins TRBV6-9 and TRBJ1-2; 8 positions agree with TRBD1. With 7 bases clipped from V and 11 bases from J, the junction kept 18 bases outside the gene matches. From germline, CDR1 is MNHGY and CDR2 SVAAGI. The CDR3 is 15 residues long. The CDR3, as DNA: TGTGCCAGCACACAAGCCTCCGGGACAGGTGGATGTTACACCTTC. This gives the protein CASTQASGTGGCYTF.

The rearrangement uses TRBV11-2 and TRBJ1-6, with a tentative D call TRBD1 (5 bases). Germline assignment: CDR1 SGHAT and CDR2 FQNNGV. With 2 bases removed from V and 3 bases from J, the gap between germline ends came to 8 bases. The CDR3 length is 15 residues. The CDR3 DNA sequence: TGTGCCAGCAGCTTAAGTGACAGCTATAATTCACCCCTCCACTTT. Residues: CASSLSDSYNSPLHF. Full variable domain (outside the CDR3, taken from reference TRBV11-2 and TRBJ1-6): EAGVAQSPRYKIIEKRQSVAFWCNPISGHATLYWYQQILGQGPKLLIQFQNNGVVDDSQLPKDRFSAERLKGVDSTLKIQPAKLEDSAVYLCASSLSDSYNSPLHFGNGTRLTVT.

The chain employs TRBV6-5 and TRBJ1-2; 9 bases map to TRBD1. The CDR3 has 15 amino acids. CDR1 is MNHEY and CDR2 is SVGAGI in the germline V gene. V dropped 6 bases and J dropped 4; count of bases not matched to a gene: 9. The CDR3 loop reads CASSDLTGGGYGYTF. The CDR3 DNA sequence: TGTGCCAGCAGCGATCTCACAGGGGGCGGCTATGGCTACACCTTC.

The rearrangement joins TRBV5-1 to TRBJ1-2, with TRBD1 matching 7 bases. CDR1 is SGHRS and CDR2 is YFSETQ in the germline V gene. CDR3 length: 12 residues. V trimming: 4 bases; J trimming: 8 bases; junction bases outside the gene matches: 5. The CDR3 spells CASSADRVGYTF. CDR3 nucleotides: TGCGCCAGCAGCGCTGACAGGGTCGGCTACACCTTC.

The chain carries TRBV27 and TRBJ2-1, with 7 bases matching TRBD1. V shed 5 bases and J 9 bases; nucleotides not matched to a gene: 4. The CDR3 runs 12 residues. Germline CDR1 reads MNHEY; CDR2 reads SMNVEV (reference sequence). CDR3 sequence reads: CASSQQGTEQFF. In nucleotides, the CDR3 is TGTGCCAGCAGTCAACAGGGGACTGAGCAGTTCTTC.

This chain links TRBV24-1 with TRBJ1-2, with D possibly TRBD1 on 5 matching bases. CDR1 and CDR2 (germline): KGHDR, SFDVKD. Trimming shortened V by 3 bases and J by 6 bases, and 13 bases separated the two germline ends. This CDR3 spans 14 amino acids. CDR3: CATSDMTAADGYTF. DNA of the CDR3: TGTGCCACCAGTGATATGACAGCCGCGGATGGCTACACCTTC.

The chain joins TRBV7-8 to TRBJ2-7, with D maybe TRBD2 (5 bases). This CDR3 spans 17 amino acids. Per the germline V gene, CDR1 is SGHVS and CDR2 is FQNEAQ. Between the trimmed V and J ends, which lost 3 bases and 0 bases, there was a span of 18 bases. CDR3 residues: CASSFGQVRTSSYEQYF. CDR3 DNA sequence: TGTGCCAGCAGCTTTGGGCAGGTTCGTACTAGCTCCTACGAGCAGTACTTC.

The chain has TRBV5-5 and TRBJ2-2, with 7 bases matching TRBD1. The germline gives CDR1 SGHKS, CDR2 YYEKEE (reference sequence). The CDR3 sequence is 16 residues long. The ends lost 1 base at V and 0 bases at J; junction bases unmatched: 3. The CDR3: CASSLRGTANTGELFF. CDR3 nucleotide sequence: TGTGCCAGCAGCTTGAGGGGGACAGCGAACACCGGGGAGCTGTTTTTT.

The chain couples TRBV27 to TRBJ2-3; 15 nucleotides agree with TRBD2. The CDR3 totals 14 residues. The V gene end was trimmed by 5 bases and the J gene end by 14 bases; junction bases not matched to a gene: 8. From germline, CDR1 is MNHEY and CDR2 SMNVEV (reference sequence). CDR3 sequence: CASSPRTSGGVRYF. The CDR3 nucleotides read TGTGCCAGCAGTCCTAGGACTAGCGGGGGGGTGCGGTATTTT.

The chain uses TRBV6-6 and TRBJ1-1; 7 nucleotides line up with TRBD1. CDR3 size: 14 residues. The J segment lost 5 bases and the V segment lost 2 bases, leaving 5 bases of the junction unmatched. The germline CDR1 and CDR2 sequences are MNHNY and SVGAGI (reference sequence). The CDR3, as DNA: TGTGCCAGCAGTTACACAGGGGCGATAACTGAAGCTTTCTTT. Protein: CASSYTGAITEAFF.

As regards this clone: This may arise from a read error, as a much more abundant clone is one base away. The gene calls are TRBV6-5 and TRBJ2-1; 11 bases match TRBD2. V dropped 5 bases and J dropped 2; count of bases not matched to a gene: 2. Germline lookup yields CDR1 MNHEY and CDR2 SVGAGI. There are 15 residues in the CDR3. For the CDR3, the DNA is TGTGCCAGCAGTCGGACTAGCGGGCCCTACAATGAGCAGTTCTTC. Its protein product is CASSRTSGPYNEQFF.